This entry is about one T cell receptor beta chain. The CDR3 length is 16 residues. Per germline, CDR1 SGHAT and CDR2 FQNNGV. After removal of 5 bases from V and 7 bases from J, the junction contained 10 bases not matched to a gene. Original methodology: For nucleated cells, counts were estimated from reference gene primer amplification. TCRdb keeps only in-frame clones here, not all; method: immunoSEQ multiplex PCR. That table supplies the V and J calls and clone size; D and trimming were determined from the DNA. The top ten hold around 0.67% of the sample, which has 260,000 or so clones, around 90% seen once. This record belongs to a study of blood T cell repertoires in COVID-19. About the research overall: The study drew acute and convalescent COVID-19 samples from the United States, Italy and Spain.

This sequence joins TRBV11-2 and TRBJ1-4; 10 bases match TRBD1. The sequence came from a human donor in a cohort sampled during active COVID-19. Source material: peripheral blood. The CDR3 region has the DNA TGTGCCAGCAGCCGCCGGCGTGGGACAGGGGCTGAAAAACTGTTTTTT. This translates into CASSRRRGTGAEKLFF. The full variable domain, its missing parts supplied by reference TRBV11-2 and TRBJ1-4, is EAGVAQSPRYKIIEKRQSVAFWCNPISGHATLYWYQQILGQGPKLLIQFQNNGVVDDSQLPKDRFSAERLKGVDSTLKIQPAKLEDSAVYLCASSRRRGTGAEKLFFGSGTQLSVL.